This is a list of T cell receptor beta chains from one sample in a study of shared clonotypes between healthy human individuals. Sequencing was performed with immunoSEQ multiplex PCR; in TCRdb, only in-frame clones are kept and a portion is missing. Altogether approximately 2.5 million clones are present, just over 90% being singletons, with the ten largest covering roughly 0.14%. Sequences were obtained from naive CD4+ T cells sorted from blood. Every receptor here comes from a man aged 18-30 years in good health. Each CDR3 is given with its conserved first and last residue. The D gene is left open where the match is weak. The listing skips clone size in some rows; elsewhere it reads once, few, many or a size class.

j_call d_call v_call clone_size cdr3_aa cdr3_nt
TRBJ2-7 NA TRBV5-8 once CASGIGGNSYEQYF TGTGCCAGCGGTATCGGCGGGAACTCCTACGAGCAGTACTTC
TRBJ1-3 NA TRBV5-1 NA CASARDTGNTIYF TGCGCCAGCGCTCGGGACACCGGAAACACCATATATTTT
TRBJ1-2 TRBD1 TRBV9 NA CASSVQGGNGYTF TGTGCCAGCAGCGTCCAGGGGGGAAATGGCTACACCTTC
TRBJ1-1 NA TRBV6-6 NA CASQRARNTEAFF TGTGCCTCCCAGCGGGCCAGGAACACTGAAGCTTTCTTT
TRBJ1-6 NA TRBV6-1 NA CASSGWGGYNSPLHF TGTGCCAGCAGTGGTTGGGGGGGCTATAATTCACCCCTCCACTTT
TRBJ1-5 NA TRBV27 NA CASRQGTLPQHF TGTGCCAGCAGACAAGGAACATTGCCCCAGCATTTT
TRBJ2-5 TRBD2 TRBV5-4 NA CASSWGPGLAETQYF TGTGCCAGCAGCTGGGGACCAGGACTAGCGGAGACCCAGTACTTC
TRBJ2-1 NA TRBV9 NA CASSARTALNEQFF TGTGCCAGCAGCGCCCGGACAGCGCTAAATGAGCAGTTCTTC
TRBJ2-3 TRBD2 TRBV6-1 NA CASVKGLAGTDTQYF TGTGCCAGCGTGAAGGGACTAGCGGGAACAGATACGCAGTATTTT
TRBJ2-7 TRBD1 TRBV11-2 NA CASSPGTGIYEQYF TGTGCCAGCAGCCCCGGGACAGGGATCTACGAGCAGTACTTC
TRBJ2-5 TRBD1 TRBV5-1 once CASSSGQGARLQETQYF TGCGCCAGCAGCTCGGGACAGGGGGCGCGCCTCCAAGAGACCCAGTACTTC
TRBJ2-7 NA TRBV6-5 NA CASRGPGPYEQYF TGTGCCAGCAGAGGTCCAGGTCCCTACGAGCAGTACTTC
TRBJ2-1 NA TRBV20-1 once CSARAGNEQFF TGCAGTGCTAGAGCCGGTAATGAGCAGTTCTTC
TRBJ2-5 NA TRBV7-9 NA CASSGREETQYF TGTGCCAGCAGCGGCAGGGAAGAGACCCAGTACTTC
TRBJ2-1 TRBD2 TRBV5-1 NA CASSSTPGTTYNEQFF TGCGCCAGCAGCTCGACCCCCGGGACTACCTACAATGAGCAGTTCTTC
TRBJ2-3 TRBD2 TRBV2 NA CASSEANGGSDTQYF TGTGCCAGCAGTGAAGCGAACGGGGGGTCAGATACGCAGTATTTT
TRBJ1-1 NA TRBV10-3 once CAISESNPTEAFF TGTGCCATCAGTGAGTCGAATCCCACTGAAGCTTTCTTT
TRBJ2-7 TRBD2 TRBV19 NA CASSSGGSGMEQYF TGTGCCAGTAGTTCGGGGGGTAGCGGGATGGAGCAGTACTTC
TRBJ1-1 NA TRBV5-1 once CASSFRVGEDTEAFF TGCGCCAGCAGCTTCCGGGTTGGTGAGGACACTGAAGCTTTCTTT
TRBJ2-1 TRBD1 TRBV10-2 NA CASSVNWDRVNEQFF TGCGCCAGCAGTGTTAATTGGGACAGGGTCAATGAGCAGTTCTTC
TRBJ2-3 NA TRBV5-6 once CASSYRLTLTDTQYF TGTGCCAGCAGCTACCGACTAACCCTCACAGATACGCAGTATTTT
TRBJ2-1 TRBD2 TRBV7-9 NA CASSAGLAVLYNEQFF TGTGCCAGCAGCGCGGGACTAGCGGTGTTATACAATGAGCAGTTCTTC
TRBJ2-7 TRBD2 TRBV5-5 NA CASSRSTSGRYEQYF TGTGCCAGCAGCAGATCGACTAGCGGGAGATACGAGCAGTACTTC
TRBJ1-6 NA TRBV10-3 NA CAISADIGRDSPLHF TGTGCCATCAGTGCGGACATAGGCCGTGATTCACCCCTCCACTTT